This T cell receptor beta chain appears in the sequencing data of a study of shared clonotypes between healthy human individuals. Study details: Each donor's CD4 naive and CD4 memory cells filled three plates apiece, CD8 naive two, and CD8 memory one.

Replicate PCRs for sorted subsets used around 200 ng DNA; this equaled 25,000 to 35,000 T cell genomes. The protocol was immunoSEQ multiplex PCR, while the TCRdb copy is restricted to in-frame clones and leaves out a portion. Of approximately 620,000 clones in the sample, approximately 97% are singletons; the top ten hold 0.045% to 0.07%. This clone was recorded only once. V lost 0 bases, J lost 4 bases, and 4 bases stayed unmatched. Germline V gene data show CDR1 as SGHRS and CDR2 as YFSETQ. The CDR3 contains 16 residues. Sequencing was performed on naive CD4+ T cells sorted from blood. Subset noted: CD45RA+ positively selected. The sequence derives from a woman aged 30 to 39 in good health. This chain uses TRBV5-1 with TRBJ2-2; 9 nucleotides agree with TRBD2. The CDR3 sequence: CASSLGSLAGTGELFF. The CDR3 DNA sequence: TGCGCCAGCAGCTTGGGTTCACTAGCGGGCACCGGGGAGCTGTTTTTT.